The 5 T cell receptor beta chains in this list originate from one sample, sequenced in a study of cytomegalovirus exposure and HLA in healthy donors. PCR was performed using 60 Vbeta and 13 Jbeta primers. Generated by immunoSEQ multiplex PCR, the TCRdb table keeps only in-frame clones and is missing some. The sample shows 210,000 or so clones, over 65% of them seen only once. The sample consisted of PBMCs. The receptors derive from a human donor in good health.

The chain uses TRBV9 and TRBJ2-1, with TRBD2 matching 11 bases. This CDR3 region has 15 residues. The trim removed 3 bases at V and 9 bases at J, leaving 8 bases unmatched. Germline-derived CDR1 and CDR2 are SGDLS and YYNGEE. This chain's CDR3 is CASSAHSGRGFEQFF. The DNA of the CDR3 is TGTGCCAGCAGCGCGCATAGCGGGAGGGGTTTTGAGCAGTTCTTC. Looking up the rest from reference TRBV9 and TRBJ2-1 gives the full variable domain: DSGVTQTPKHLITATGQRVTLRCSPRSGDLSVYWYQQSLDQGLQFLIQYYNGEERAKGNILERFSAQQFPDLHSELNLSSLELGDSALYFCASSAHSGRGFEQFFGPGTRLTVL.

This clone appeared once. V usage is TRBV18 and J usage is TRBJ2-1; TRBD2 matches at 9 bases. The CDR3 has 15 amino acids. The trim removed 3 bases at V and 2 bases at J, leaving 2 bases unmatched. CDR1 and CDR2 from the germline V gene are KGHSH and LQKENI. The CDR3 coding sequence is TGTGCCAGCTCACCGCTAGCGGGGACCTACAATGAGCAGTTCTTC. It specifies CASSPLAGTYNEQFF.

The chain couples TRBV6-5 to TRBJ2-1, with a tentative D call TRBD2 (6 bases). The ends were cut back, 3 bases at V and 7 bases at J, with 16 bases in the middle. The length of the CDR3 is 15 residues. Looked up from germline, CDR1 is MNHEY and CDR2 is SVGAGI. In nucleotides, the CDR3 is TGTGCCAGCAGTTATCTCTCGGGAGTAAGTAATGAGCAGTTCTTC. Translated, it gives CASSYLSGVSNEQFF.

At least ten counts were recorded for this clone. The rearrangement uses TRBV25-1 and TRBJ2-1; TRBD1 matches 9 bases. Germline V gives CDR1 MGHDK, CDR2 SYGVNS. Trimming took 7 bases from V and 0 from J; bases not matched to a gene: 7. The CDR3 is 16 amino acids. The CDR3 reads CASTRGQGSSYNEQFF. CDR3 sequence (DNA): TGTGCCAGCACCCGAGGACAGGGGAGCTCCTACAATGAGCAGTTCTTC.

This sequence joins TRBV5-1 and TRBJ2-7; TRBD2 matches 10 bases. V trimming: 0 bases; J trimming: 2 bases; junction bases outside the gene matches: 8. This CDR3 spans 17 amino acids. Looked up from germline, CDR1 is SGHRS and CDR2 is YFSETQ. CDR3 DNA sequence: TGCGCCAGCAGCTTGGCACCCGGGACTAGCGTTACCTACGAGCAGTACTTC. Its protein product is CASSLAPGTSVTYEQYF.